This record concerns one T cell receptor (beta chain) sequence. MiXCR, run by TCRdb on the reads, gives a single entry per CDR3 protein. This table has approximately 630,000 distinct CDR3 sequences, 20% to 25% appearing once. The sample originates from a study of T cell repertoires in cytomegalovirus infection. Study as a whole: Through public TCR beta signatures, both CMV infection and matching HLA type were indicated.

Germline V gene data show CDR1 as SEHNR and CDR2 as FQNEAQ (reference sequence). The V gene end was trimmed by 5 bases and the J gene end by 3 bases; junction bases not matched to a gene: 6. CDR3 length equals 15 residues. What was sequenced was CD8+ T cells from PBMCs. This clonotype originated in a human donor in good health (CMV status not recorded). Some clones in this sample may be carry-over from other donors' samples. This chain connects TRBV7-9 to TRBJ2-7; 11 nucleotides match TRBD1. The CDR3: CASSTLDRGLYEQYF. The CDR3 nucleotides are TGTGCCAGCAGCACACTGGACAGGGGGCTCTACGAGCAGTACTTC. Full variable domain (remainder filled in from reference TRBV7-9 and TRBJ2-7): DTGVSQNPRHKITKRGQNVTFRCDPISEHNRLYWYRQTLGQGPEFLTYFQNEAQLEKSRLLSDRFSAERPKGSFSTLEIQRTEQGDSAMYLCASSTLDRGLYEQYFGPGTRLTVT.